This TCR beta chain was profiled in a study of cytomegalovirus exposure and HLA in healthy donors. Overall study results and limits: It has been reported that TCR beta sequences accurately predicted the HLA-A and HLA-B alleles of most subjects. It emerged from a later analysis that several of the most significant clusters appeared to be linked to common viral pathogens. Across donors, presence/absence analyses took sequencing depth to be roughly uniform.

The CDR3 extends over 16 amino acids. The germline V gene encodes CDR1 SGHTA and CDR2 FQGNSA. The trim removed 4 bases at V and 3 bases at J, leaving 9 bases unmatched. PCR employed 60 Vbeta and 13 Jbeta primers. Sequenced by immunoSEQ multiplex PCR; TCRdb stores in-frame clones only, minus some. The data contain 100,000 to 150,000 clones, 81% of them singletons. Comment on this clone: As yet, its antigen is unknown.

Sequencing was done on a sample of PBMCs. The V and J genes are TRBV7-2 and TRBJ2-7, with 10 bases that match TRBD2. The source of this sequence is a woman aged 40 to 50 in good health and CMV-seropositive. The CDR3: CASSSGALAGDYEQYF. The CDR3 bases are TGTGCCAGCAGCTCGGGGGCTCTAGCGGGGGACTACGAGCAGTACTTC. Together with reference TRBV7-2 and TRBJ2-7, the CDR3 gives the full variable domain: GAGVSQSPSNKVTEKGKDVELRCDPISGHTALYWYRQSLGQGLEFLIYFQGNSAPDKSGLPSDRFSAERTGGSVSTLTIQRTQQEDSAVYLCASSSGALAGDYEQYFGPGTRLTVT.